The 8 T cell receptor beta chains below were found in one sample sequenced in a study of blood T cell repertoires in COVID-19. Data came from immunoSEQ multiplex PCR; TCRdb stores just in-frame clones and leaves some out. The sample consists of 200,000 to 300,000 clones, around nine tenths of them appearing once. The specimen was peripheral blood. The receptors were sampled from a woman in her seventies with active or convalescent COVID-19.

The chain carries TRBV10-3 and TRBJ2-4; possible D gene TRBD1, 6 bases. V was clipped by 10 bases and J by 7 bases, with 14 bases between them. The CDR3 contains 12 residues. Per germline, CDR1 ENHRY and CDR2 SYGVKD. In nucleotides, the CDR3 is TGTGCCACTTCGGGACAACTTAACATTCAGTACTTC. Protein sequence: CATSGQLNIQYF.

This chain links TRBV7-8 with TRBJ1-1, with a tentative D call TRBD1 (6 bases). Trimming pared 5 bases from V and 1 base from J, leaving 17 bases between. Germline V gene sequence: CDR1 SGHVS, CDR2 FQNEAQ. This CDR3 is built from 16 residues. CDR3 bases: TGTGCCAGCAGCCTGGGGCAGGGGCTTTGGAACACTGAAGCTTTCTTT. It translates to CASSLGQGLWNTEAFF. The whole variable domain, filled in from reference TRBV7-8 and TRBJ1-1, reads GAGVSQSPRYKVAKRGQDVALRCDPISGHVSLFWYQQALGQGPEFLTYFQNEAQLDKSGLPSDRFFAERPEGSVSTLKIQRTQQEDSAVYLCASSLGQGLWNTEAFFGQGTRLTVV.

The rearrangement joins TRBV3-1 (or the pseudogene TRBV3-2) to TRBJ1-1; tentative D call: TRBD1 (5 bases). The CDR3 runs 14 residues. Germline V gives CDR1 LGHDT, CDR2 YNNKEL (reference sequence). Trimming pared 1 base from V and 6 bases from J, leaving 12 bases between. The CDR3 sequence: CASSQVGGVSEAFF. As DNA, the CDR3 is TGTGCCAGCAGCCAAGTCGGGGGGGTATCTGAAGCTTTCTTT.

The CDR3 sequence is CASSPQGENSPLHF. DNA for the CDR3: TGTGCCAGTAGTCCCCAGGGGGAAAATTCACCCCTCCACTTT. The rearrangement uses TRBV19 and TRBJ1-6; 7 bases align to TRBD1. There are 14 residues in the CDR3. With 5 bases clipped from V and 7 bases from J, the junction kept 5 bases outside the gene matches. The germline CDR1 and CDR2 sequences are LNHDA and SQIVND (reference sequence).

The genes are TRBV2 and TRBJ1-1; TRBD1 matches at 7 bases. CDR1 is SNHLY and CDR2 is FYNNEI in the germline V gene. V lost 6 bases and J lost 11; bases outside the gene matches: 15. This CDR3 has 14 amino acids. CDR3 nucleotide sequence: TGTGCCAGCAGCTCCATGAGGGGGCGTACGGGGGCTTTCTTT. It specifies CASSSMRGRTGAFF.

This rearrangement joins TRBV12-3 or TRBV12-4 to TRBJ1-5; tentative D call: TRBD1 (6 bases). V dropped 10 bases and J dropped 6 bases, with 13 bases sitting between them. This CDR3 region has 12 residues. DNA for the CDR3: TGTGCCACCGCGACAGGACGTCAGCCCCAGCATTTT. Its translation: CATATGRQPQHF.

The gene calls are TRBV10-3 and TRBJ1-5; tentative D call: TRBD1 (6 bases). Deletions cut 0 bases from V and 4 bases from J, with 10 bases between. CDR1 and CDR2 from the germline V gene are ENHRY and SYGVKD. This CDR3 is built from 15 residues. CDR3 bases: TGTGCCATCAGTGAGTCCAGGGGCCCTAATCAGCCCCAGCATTTT. Protein product: CAISESRGPNQPQHF.

For the CDR3, the DNA is TGTGCCAGCAGCCCAAACACAGGAAACACCATATATTTT. Its protein is CASSPNTGNTIYF. This chain connects TRBV11-2 to TRBJ1-3; D unclear. The CDR3 extends over 13 amino acids. V gave up 5 bases and J gave up 4 bases, with 9 bases separating them. CDR1 SGHAT and CDR2 FQNNGV come from the germline V gene.